The entry below gives a single TCR beta chain sequence along with its context. Antigen unknown. The CDR3 loop spans 13 amino acids. Trimming cost V 11 bases and J 0 bases, with 12 bases left between them. Looked up from germline, CDR1 is LNHDA and CDR2 is SQIVND (reference sequence). The table came from immunoSEQ multiplex PCR; TCRdb's copy has only in-frame clones and leaves some out. This table holds approximately 2.4 million clones, 90% to 97% found once. Nashville, Tennessee was home to all donors, who were Caucasian adults. These data are taken from a study of shared clonotypes between healthy human individuals. Study conclusions and caveats: Non-shared clonotypes displayed generation probabilities falling below those of clonotypes present in all four donors. Deeper or shallower sequencing was expected to change how clonotypes are shared among donors.

The source material was naive CD4+ T cells sorted from blood. Subset reported: CD45RA+ positively selected. This sequence joins TRBV19 and TRBJ2-3, with D maybe TRBD2 (5 bases). The sequence was obtained from a young man in good health. The CDR3 coding sequence is TGTGCCTCCTTGAGGGCGAGCACAGATACGCAGTATTTT. Its protein product is CASLRASTDTQYF.